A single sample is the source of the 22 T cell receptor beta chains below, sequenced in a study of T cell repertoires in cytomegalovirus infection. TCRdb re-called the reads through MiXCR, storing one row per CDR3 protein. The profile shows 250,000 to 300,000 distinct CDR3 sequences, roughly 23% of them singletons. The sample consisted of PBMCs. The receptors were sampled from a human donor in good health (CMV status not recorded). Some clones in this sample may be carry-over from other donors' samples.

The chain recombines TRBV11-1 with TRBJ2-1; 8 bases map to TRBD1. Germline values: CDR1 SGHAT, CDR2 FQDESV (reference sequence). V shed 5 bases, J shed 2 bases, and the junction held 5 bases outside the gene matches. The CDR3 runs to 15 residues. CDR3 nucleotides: TGTGCCAGCAGCGCCGGACAGGGTACCTACAATGAGCAGTTCTTC. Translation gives CASSAGQGTYNEQFF.

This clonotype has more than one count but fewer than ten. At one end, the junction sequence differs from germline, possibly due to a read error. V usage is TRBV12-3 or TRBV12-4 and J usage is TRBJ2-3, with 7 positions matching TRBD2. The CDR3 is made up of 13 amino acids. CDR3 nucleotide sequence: TGTGCCAGCAGTCTAGCGGAGGGGGATACGCAGTATTTT. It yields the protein CASSLAEGDTQYF.

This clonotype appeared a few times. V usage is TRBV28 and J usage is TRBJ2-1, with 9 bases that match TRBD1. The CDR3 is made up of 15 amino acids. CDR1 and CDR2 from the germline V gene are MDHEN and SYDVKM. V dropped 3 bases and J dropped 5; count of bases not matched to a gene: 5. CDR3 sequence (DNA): TGTGCCAGCAGTTTTACAGGGGGCAATAACAATGAGCAGTTCTTC. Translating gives CASSFTGGNNNEQFF.

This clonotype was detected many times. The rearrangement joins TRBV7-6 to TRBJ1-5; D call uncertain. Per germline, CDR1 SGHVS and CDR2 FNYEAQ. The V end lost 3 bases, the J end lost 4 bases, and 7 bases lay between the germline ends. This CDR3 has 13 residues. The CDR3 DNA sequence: TGTGCCAGCAGCTTGGGCCGAAATCAGCCCCAGCATTTT. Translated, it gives CASSLGRNQPQHF.

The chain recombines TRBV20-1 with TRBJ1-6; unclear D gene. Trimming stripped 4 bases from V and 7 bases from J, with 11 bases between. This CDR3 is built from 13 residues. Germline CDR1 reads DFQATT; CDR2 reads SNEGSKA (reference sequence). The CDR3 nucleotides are TGCAGTGCTAAACCGACCGAAAATTCACCCCTCCACTTT. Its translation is CSAKPTENSPLHF.

The CDR3, as DNA: TGCAGTGCTAGAATGGGCGGGGGTGCCACAGATACGCAGTATTTT. Amino acid sequence: CSARMGGGATDTQYF. The genes are TRBV20-1 and TRBJ2-3, with 7 bases matching TRBD2. V was clipped by 2 bases and J by 2 bases; unmatched bases: 7. This CDR3 is built from 15 residues. Germline lookup yields CDR1 DFQATT and CDR2 SNEGSKA (reference sequence).

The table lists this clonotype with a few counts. The CDR3 sequence is CASSNIRMNTEAFF. CDR3 nucleotides: TGTGCCAGCAGCAATATCCGTATGAACACTGAAGCTTTCTTT. The rearrangement joins TRBV12-3 or TRBV12-4 to TRBJ1-1; D ambiguous. V was clipped by 6 bases and J by 0 bases, with 11 bases between them. This CDR3 is 14 amino acids long.

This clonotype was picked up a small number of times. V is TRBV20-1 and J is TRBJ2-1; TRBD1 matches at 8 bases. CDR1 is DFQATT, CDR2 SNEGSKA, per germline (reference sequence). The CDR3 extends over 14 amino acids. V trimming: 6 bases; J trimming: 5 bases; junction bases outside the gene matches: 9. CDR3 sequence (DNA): TGCAGTGCAGAACCCGGGACAGGTGACAATGAGCAGTTCTTC. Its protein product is CSAEPGTGDNEQFF.

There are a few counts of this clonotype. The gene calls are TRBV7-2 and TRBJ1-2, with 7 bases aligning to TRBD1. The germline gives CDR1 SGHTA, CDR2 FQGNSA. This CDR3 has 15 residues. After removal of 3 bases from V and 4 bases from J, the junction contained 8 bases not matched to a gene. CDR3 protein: CASSFRDRVSYGYTF. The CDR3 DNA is TGTGCCAGCAGCTTCCGGGACAGAGTAAGCTATGGCTACACCTTC.

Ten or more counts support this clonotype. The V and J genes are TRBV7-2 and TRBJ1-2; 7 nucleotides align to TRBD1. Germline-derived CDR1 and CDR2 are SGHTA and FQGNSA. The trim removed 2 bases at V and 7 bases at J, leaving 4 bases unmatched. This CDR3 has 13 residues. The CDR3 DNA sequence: TGTGCCAGCAGCTTAAGGACAGGAATTGGCTACACCTTC. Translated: CASSLRTGIGYTF.

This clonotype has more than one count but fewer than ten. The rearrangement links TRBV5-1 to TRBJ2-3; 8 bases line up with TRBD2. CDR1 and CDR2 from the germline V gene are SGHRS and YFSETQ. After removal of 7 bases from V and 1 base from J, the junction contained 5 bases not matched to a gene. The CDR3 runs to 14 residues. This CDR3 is CASGSREGTDTQYF. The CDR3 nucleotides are TGCGCCAGCGGCTCGCGGGAGGGCACAGATACGCAGTATTTT.

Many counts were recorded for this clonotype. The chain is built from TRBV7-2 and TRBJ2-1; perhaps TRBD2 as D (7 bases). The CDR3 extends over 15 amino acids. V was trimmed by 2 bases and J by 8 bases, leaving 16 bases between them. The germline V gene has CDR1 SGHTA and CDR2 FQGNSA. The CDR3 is CASSLKGEGTHEQFF. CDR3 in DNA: TGTGCCAGCAGCTTAAAGGGGGAGGGGACGCATGAGCAGTTCTTC. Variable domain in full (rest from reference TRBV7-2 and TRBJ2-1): GAGVSQSPSNKVTEKGKDVELRCDPISGHTALYWYRQSLGQGLEFLIYFQGNSAPDKSGLPSDRFSAERTGGSVSTLTIQRTQQEDSAVYLCASSLKGEGTHEQFFGPGTRLTVL.

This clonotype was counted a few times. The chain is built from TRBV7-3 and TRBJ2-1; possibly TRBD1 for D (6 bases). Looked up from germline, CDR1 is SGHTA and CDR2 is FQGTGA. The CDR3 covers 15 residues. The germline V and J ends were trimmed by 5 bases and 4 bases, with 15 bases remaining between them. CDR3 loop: CASSPPGADYNEQFF. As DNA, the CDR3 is TGTGCCAGCAGCCCACCAGGGGCGGATTACAATGAGCAGTTCTTC. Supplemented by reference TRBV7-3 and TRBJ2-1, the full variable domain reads GAGVSQTPSNKVTEKGKYVELRCDPISGHTALYWYRQSLGQGPEFLIYFQGTGAADDSGLPNDRFFAVRPEGSVSTLKIQRTERGDSAVYLCASSPPGADYNEQFFGPGTRLTVL.

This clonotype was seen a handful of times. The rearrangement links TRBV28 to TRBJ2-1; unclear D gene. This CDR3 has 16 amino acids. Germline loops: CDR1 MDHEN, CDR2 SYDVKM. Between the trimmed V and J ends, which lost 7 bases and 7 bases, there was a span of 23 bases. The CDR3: CASIQRRALGGNEQFF. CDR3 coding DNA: TGTGCCAGCATTCAAAGACGGGCCCTCGGTGGAAATGAGCAGTTCTTC. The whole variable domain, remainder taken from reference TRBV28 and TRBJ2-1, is DVKVTQSSRYLVKRTGEKVFLECVQDMDHENMFWYRQDPGLGLRLIYFSYDVKMKEKGDIPEGYSVSREKKERFSLILESASTNQTSMYLCASIQRRALGGNEQFFGPGTRLTVL.

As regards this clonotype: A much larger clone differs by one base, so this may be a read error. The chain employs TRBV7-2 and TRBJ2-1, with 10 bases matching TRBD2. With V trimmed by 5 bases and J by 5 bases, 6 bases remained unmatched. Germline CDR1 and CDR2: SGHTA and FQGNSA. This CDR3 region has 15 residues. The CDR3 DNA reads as TGTGCCAGCAGCGGGGGACTAGCGTTCAACAATGAGCAGTTCTTC. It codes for CASSGGLAFNNEQFF.

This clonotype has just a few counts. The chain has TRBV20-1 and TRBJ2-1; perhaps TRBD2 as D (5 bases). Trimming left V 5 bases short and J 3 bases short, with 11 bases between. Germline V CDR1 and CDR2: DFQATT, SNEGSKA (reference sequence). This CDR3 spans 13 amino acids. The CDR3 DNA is TGCAGTGCTCCGGGGAGCGGCTACAATGAGCAGTTCTTC. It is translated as CSAPGSGYNEQFF.

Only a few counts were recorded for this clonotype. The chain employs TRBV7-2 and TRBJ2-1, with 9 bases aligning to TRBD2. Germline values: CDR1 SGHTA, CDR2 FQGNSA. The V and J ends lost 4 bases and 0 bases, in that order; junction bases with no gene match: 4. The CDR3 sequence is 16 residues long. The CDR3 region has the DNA TGTGCCAGCAGCTCACCTAGCGGGGTCTCCTACAATGAGCAGTTCTTC. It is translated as CASSSPSGVSYNEQFF. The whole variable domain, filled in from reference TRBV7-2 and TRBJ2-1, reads GAGVSQSPSNKVTEKGKDVELRCDPISGHTALYWYRQSLGQGLEFLIYFQGNSAPDKSGLPSDRFSAERTGGSVSTLTIQRTQQEDSAVYLCASSSPSGVSYNEQFFGPGTRLTVL.

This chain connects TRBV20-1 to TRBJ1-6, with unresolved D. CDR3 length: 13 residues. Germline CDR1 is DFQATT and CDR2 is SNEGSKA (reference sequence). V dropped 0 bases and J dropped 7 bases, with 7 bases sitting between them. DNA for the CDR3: TGCAGTGCTAGAGATCAGACAAATTCACCCCTCCACTTT. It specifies CSARDQTNSPLHF.

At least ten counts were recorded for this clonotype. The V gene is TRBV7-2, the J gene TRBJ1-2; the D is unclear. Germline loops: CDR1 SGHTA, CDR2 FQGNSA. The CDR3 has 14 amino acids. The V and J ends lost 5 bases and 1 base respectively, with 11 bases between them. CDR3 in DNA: TGTGCCAGCAGCACGAGAACACGTAACTATGGCTACACCTTC. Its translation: CASSTRTRNYGYTF.

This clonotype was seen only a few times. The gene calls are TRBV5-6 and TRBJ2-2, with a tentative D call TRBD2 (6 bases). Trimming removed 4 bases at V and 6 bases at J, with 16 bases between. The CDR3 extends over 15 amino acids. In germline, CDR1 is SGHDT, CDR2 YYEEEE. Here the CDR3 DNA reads TGTGCCAGCAGCGCTAATAGCGGCGCGGCCGGGGAGCTGTTTTTT. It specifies CASSANSGAAGELFF.

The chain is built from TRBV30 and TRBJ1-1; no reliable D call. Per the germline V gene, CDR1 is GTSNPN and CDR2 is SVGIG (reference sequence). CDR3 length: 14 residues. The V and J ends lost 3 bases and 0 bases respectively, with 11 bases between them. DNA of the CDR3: TGTGCCTGGAGCCCCGATGGGGTGAACACTGAAGCTTTCTTT. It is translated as CAWSPDGVNTEAFF.

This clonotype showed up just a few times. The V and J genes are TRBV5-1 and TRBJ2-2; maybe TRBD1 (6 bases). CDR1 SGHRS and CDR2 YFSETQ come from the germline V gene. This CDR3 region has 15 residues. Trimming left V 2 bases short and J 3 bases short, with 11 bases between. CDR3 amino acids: CASSFQGSDTGELFF. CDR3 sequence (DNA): TGCGCCAGCAGCTTCCAGGGGAGCGACACCGGGGAGCTGTTTTTT.